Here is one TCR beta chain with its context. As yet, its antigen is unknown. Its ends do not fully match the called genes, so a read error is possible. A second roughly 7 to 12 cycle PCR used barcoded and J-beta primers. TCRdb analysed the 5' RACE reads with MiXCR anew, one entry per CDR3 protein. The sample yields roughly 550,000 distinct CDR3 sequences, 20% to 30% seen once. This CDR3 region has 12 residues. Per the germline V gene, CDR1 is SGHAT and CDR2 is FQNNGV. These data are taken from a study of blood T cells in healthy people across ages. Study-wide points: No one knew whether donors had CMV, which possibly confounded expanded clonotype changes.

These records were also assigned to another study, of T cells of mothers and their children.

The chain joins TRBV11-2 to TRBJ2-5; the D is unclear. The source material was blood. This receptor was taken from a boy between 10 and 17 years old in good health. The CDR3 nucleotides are TGTGCCAGTAGCTTAGTGTCATCAAGGGCCTACTTC. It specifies CASSLVSSRAYF.